These T cell receptor beta chains were read from a single sample in a study of shared clonotypes between healthy human individuals. Only in-frame clones appear in the TCRdb table, and some are missing; sequencing was by immunoSEQ multiplex PCR. Of 1.5 million to 1.9 million clones in the sample, 98% are singletons; the top ten hold around 0.47%. What was sequenced was naive CD4+ T cells sorted from blood. Every receptor here comes from a man younger than 45 in good health. Both conserved end residues are part of each CDR3. A D gene is named only where the DNA matches it firmly. A clone size is listed for some rows: how often the clone was seen (once, few, many), or a class if it is expanded.

v_gene: TRBV25-1; j_gene: TRBJ2-5; d_gene: TRBD1; len: 14; abundance: .; CDR3nt: TGTGCCAGCAGTGCTGGACAGGGGCCGGAGACCCAGTACTTC; CDR3aa: CASSAGQGPETQYF
v_gene: TRBV29-1; j_gene: TRBJ1-2; d_gene: TRBD1; len: 13; abundance: .; CDR3nt: TGCAGCGTTGCACACAGGGGGAACTATGGCTACACCTTC; CDR3aa: CSVAHRGNYGYTF
v_gene: TRBV5-1; j_gene: TRBJ1-5; d_gene: .; len: 15; abundance: .; CDR3nt: TGCGCCAGCAGCTTGCTCCCAGGGGGCAATCAGCCCCAGCATTTT; CDR3aa: CASSLLPGGNQPQHF
v_gene: TRBV9; j_gene: TRBJ1-2; d_gene: .; len: 12; abundance: .; CDR3nt: TGTGCCAGCAGCGTCTCCGGCTATGGCTACACCTTC; CDR3aa: CASSVSGYGYTF
v_gene: TRBV27; j_gene: TRBJ2-2; d_gene: TRBD2; len: 20; abundance: .; CDR3nt: TGTGCCAGCAGTTTATCCCCTGCTAGCGGGAGGGCCGGAGGCACCGGGGAGCTGTTTTTT; CDR3aa: CASSLSPASGRAGGTGELFF
v_gene: TRBV7-8; j_gene: TRBJ1-3; d_gene: .; len: 19; abundance: .; CDR3nt: TGTGCCAGCAGCTCCGGAGGCATCAGCGGACCCCCCGCGGGAAACACCATATATTTT; CDR3aa: CASSSGGISGPPAGNTIYF
v_gene: TRBV11-3; j_gene: TRBJ2-3; d_gene: .; len: 14; abundance: .; CDR3nt: TGTGCCAGCAGCTTTAGCGAGAGCACAGATACGCAGTATTTT; CDR3aa: CASSFSESTDTQYF
v_gene: TRBV7-9; j_gene: TRBJ2-1; d_gene: .; len: 15; abundance: .; CDR3nt: TGTGCCAGCAGCCTTAGTCCCAAACTGCCCGATGAGCAGTTCTTC; CDR3aa: CASSLSPKLPDEQFF
v_gene: TRBV5-8; j_gene: TRBJ2-7; d_gene: TRBD2; len: 15; abundance: .; CDR3nt: TGTGCCAGCAGCTTGCCTAGCGGGAGCCGGTACGAGCAGTACTTC; CDR3aa: CASSLPSGSRYEQYF
v_gene: TRBV19; j_gene: TRBJ1-3; d_gene: TRBD1; len: 13; abundance: .; CDR3nt: TGTGCCAGTAGTGGACAGGGTAGAAACACCATATATTTT; CDR3aa: CASSGQGRNTIYF
v_gene: TRBV4-1; j_gene: TRBJ2-1; d_gene: TRBD2; len: 16; abundance: once; CDR3nt: TGCGCCAGCAGCCAAGCCGGGACTAGGGCCTACAATGAGCAGTTCTTC; CDR3aa: CASSQAGTRAYNEQFF
v_gene: TRBV4-1; j_gene: TRBJ2-4; d_gene: .; len: 15; abundance: .; CDR3nt: TGCGCCAGCAGCCTTTCCGCGGGAGCCAAAAACATTCAGTACTTC; CDR3aa: CASSLSAGAKNIQYF
v_gene: TRBV18; j_gene: TRBJ2-3; d_gene: .; len: 16; abundance: .; CDR3nt: TGTGCCAGCTCACCAAGCGTACTAGCGGCAGGGGGTACGCAGTATTTT; CDR3aa: CASSPSVLAAGGTQYF
v_gene: TRBV4-3; j_gene: TRBJ2-7; d_gene: TRBD1; len: 15; abundance: .; CDR3nt: TGCGCCAGCAGCCAGGCGGACAGGGACGTCTACGAGCAGTACTTC; CDR3aa: CASSQADRDVYEQYF
v_gene: TRBV2; j_gene: TRBJ2-1; d_gene: TRBD1; len: 17; abundance: .; CDR3nt: TGTGCCAGCACCGGGACAGGGGGCAGGCGGGAGGGGAATGAGCAGTTCTTC; CDR3aa: CASTGTGGRREGNEQFF
v_gene: TRBV5-1; j_gene: TRBJ2-1; d_gene: .; len: 12; abundance: .; CDR3nt: TGCGCCAGCAGCTTTGACGGGAGCGAGCAGTTCTTC; CDR3aa: CASSFDGSEQFF
v_gene: TRBV6-1; j_gene: TRBJ2-1; d_gene: .; len: 14; abundance: once; CDR3nt: TGTGCCAGCGTACGTTCTATCTCCTACAATGAGCAGTTCTTC; CDR3aa: CASVRSISYNEQFF
v_gene: TRBV7-6; j_gene: TRBJ2-7; d_gene: .; len: 14; abundance: .; CDR3nt: TGTGCCAGCAGCTTAGGAGTTTATTCCTACGAGCAGTACTTC; CDR3aa: CASSLGVYSYEQYF
v_gene: TRBV6-1; j_gene: TRBJ1-4; d_gene: .; len: 14; abundance: .; CDR3nt: TGTGCCAGCAGTCGACAGACAACTAATGAAAAACTGTTTTTT; CDR3aa: CASSRQTTNEKLFF
v_gene: TRBV5-5; j_gene: TRBJ2-7; d_gene: .; len: 15; abundance: once; CDR3nt: TGTGCCAGCAGCTTGGAGGGAGGGGGCTACTACGAGCAGTACTTC; CDR3aa: CASSLEGGGYYEQYF
v_gene: TRBV4-1; j_gene: TRBJ2-1; d_gene: TRBD2; len: 16; abundance: .; CDR3nt: TGCGCCAGCAGCCAAATCCGGGACTACGCGTACGGTGAGCAGTTCTTC; CDR3aa: CASSQIRDYAYGEQFF
v_gene: TRBV5-1; j_gene: TRBJ2-7; d_gene: .; len: 15; abundance: once; CDR3nt: TGCGCCAGCAGCTCTTCCGGGACCCAACCCTACGAGCAGTACTTC; CDR3aa: CASSSSGTQPYEQYF
v_gene: TRBV29-1; j_gene: TRBJ1-4; d_gene: .; len: 13; abundance: .; CDR3nt: TGCAGCGTTGAATCCGGTGGGGGAGAAAAACTGTTTTTT; CDR3aa: CSVESGGGEKLFF
v_gene: TRBV7-2; j_gene: TRBJ1-1; d_gene: .; len: 13; abundance: .; CDR3nt: TGTGCCAGCGGCCGCGGCGGTAGGGATGAAGCTTTCTTT; CDR3aa: CASGRGGRDEAFF
v_gene: TRBV5-6; j_gene: TRBJ1-1; d_gene: .; len: 13; abundance: .; CDR3nt: TGTGCCAGCAGCTTGACAGGTAACACTGAAGCTTTCTTT; CDR3aa: CASSLTGNTEAFF
v_gene: TRBV18; j_gene: TRBJ2-7; d_gene: .; len: 18; abundance: .; CDR3nt: TGTGCCAGCTCACCGGGACGGCCAGGGTCGACTTCAGGCTACGAGCAGTACTTC; CDR3aa: CASSPGRPGSTSGYEQYF
v_gene: TRBV19; j_gene: TRBJ2-1; d_gene: TRBD2; len: 17; abundance: .; CDR3nt: TGTGCCAGTAGTATAGAGGCTAGCGGGAGTAGGTACAATGAGCAGTTCTTC; CDR3aa: CASSIEASGSRYNEQFF
v_gene: TRBV5-1; j_gene: TRBJ1-1; d_gene: .; len: 13; abundance: .; CDR3nt: TGCGCCAGCAGCACGGGGTCACCCACGGGAGGATTCTTT; CDR3aa: CASSTGSPTGGFF
v_gene: TRBV5-4; j_gene: TRBJ2-5; d_gene: TRBD1; len: 16; abundance: .; CDR3nt: TGTGCCAGCAGCCCCGGGACAGGGGTTGTTGGGGAGACCCAGTACTTC; CDR3aa: CASSPGTGVVGETQYF
v_gene: TRBV7-9; j_gene: TRBJ2-2; d_gene: .; len: 16; abundance: once; CDR3nt: TGTGCCAGCAGCTTAGGCATGGCAGACAACACCGGGGAGCTGTTTTTT; CDR3aa: CASSLGMADNTGELFF
v_gene: TRBV28; j_gene: TRBJ2-7; d_gene: .; len: 12; abundance: .; CDR3nt: TGTGCCAGCAGCGGGCCTTACTACGAGCAGTACTTC; CDR3aa: CASSGPYYEQYF
v_gene: TRBV2; j_gene: TRBJ1-5; d_gene: .; len: 9; abundance: .; CDR3nt: TGTGCCGCCGGGCAGCCCCAGCATTTT; CDR3aa: CAAGQPQHF
v_gene: TRBV5-1; j_gene: TRBJ2-7; d_gene: TRBD2; len: 15; abundance: .; CDR3nt: TGCGCCAGCAGCAACTCCGGGACTATCTCGTACGAGCAGTACTTC; CDR3aa: CASSNSGTISYEQYF
v_gene: TRBV4-1; j_gene: TRBJ2-7; d_gene: .; len: 14; abundance: .; CDR3nt: TGCGCCAGCAGCCAAGTTCGGAGCTCCTACGAGCAGTACTTC; CDR3aa: CASSQVRSSYEQYF
v_gene: TRBV5-5; j_gene: TRBJ1-5; d_gene: .; len: 16; abundance: once; CDR3nt: TGTGCCAGCAGCTTGTTCGGGGGAGAAGGCAATCAGCCCCAGCATTTT; CDR3aa: CASSLFGGEGNQPQHF